This T cell receptor (beta chain) was recorded in a study of blood T cell repertoires in COVID-19. About the research overall: The United States, Italy and Spain provided the acute and convalescent COVID-19 samples. In each case, the material was cDNA or gDNA derived from T cells, B-cell-depleted T cells, or PBMCs.

There are 16 residues in the CDR3. V was cut by 4 bases and J by 5 bases, with 17 bases left in between. Germline CDR1 LNHNV, CDR2 YYDKDF (reference sequence). Authors' analysis steps: Reference gene primer amplification yielded estimated nucleated cell counts. The table came from immunoSEQ multiplex PCR; TCRdb's copy has only in-frame clones and leaves some out. That table is the source of V, J and clone size, and D and trimming were worked out from the DNA. Of some 400,000 clones in the sample, nearly 90% were seen once. This sequence was found in a man aged 18 to 30 with active or convalescent COVID-19. The chain employs TRBV15 and TRBJ2-2, with a weak D call TRBD2 (6 bases). Sequenced sample: peripheral blood. Here the CDR3 DNA reads TGTGCCACCAGCATAGGGACGGCGGGGAGAACCGGGGAGCTGTTTTTT. As protein: CATSIGTAGRTGELFF.